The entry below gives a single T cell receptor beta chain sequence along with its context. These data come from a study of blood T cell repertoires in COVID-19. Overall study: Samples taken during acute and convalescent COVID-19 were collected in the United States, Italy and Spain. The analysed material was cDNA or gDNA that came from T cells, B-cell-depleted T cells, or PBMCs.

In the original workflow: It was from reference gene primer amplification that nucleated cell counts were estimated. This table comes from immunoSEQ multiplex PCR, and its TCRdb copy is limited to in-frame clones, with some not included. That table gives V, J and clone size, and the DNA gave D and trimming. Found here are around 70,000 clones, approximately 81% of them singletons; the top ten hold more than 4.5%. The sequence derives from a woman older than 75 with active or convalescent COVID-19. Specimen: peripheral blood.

CDR3 coding DNA: TGCGCCAGCAGCTACGGGGGGATACACACAGATACGCAGTATTTT. Protein: CASSYGGIHTDTQYF. The chain combines TRBV10-1 with TRBJ2-3, with TRBD2 identical over 7 bases. The germline V gene has CDR1 WNHNN and CDR2 SYGVQD (reference sequence). V gave up 6 bases and J gave up 2 bases; unmatched junction bases: 8. The CDR3 consists of 15 residues.